This TCR beta chain was documented in a study of a mutant IDH1 vaccine in newly diagnosed glioma. In the study overall: Treated patients, about 60% male and 37.5% female, averaged roughly 40 years of age. Those enrolled had earlier been treated with radiotherapy, temozolomide, or both, mostly both.

Libraries were prepared by immunoSEQ multiplex PCR; TCRdb keeps only in-frame clonotypes and omits some of them. This sample yields under 65,000 clones, of which about 74% are seen a single time; approximately 1.8% belongs to the top ten. Germline CDR1 reads SEHNR; CDR2 reads FQNEAQ (reference sequence). The CDR3 consists of 14 residues. Trimming took off 5 bases at V and 1 base at J, with 11 bases between the two ends. As for this clone: As yet, its antigen is unknown.

Time point given: baseline, week 1 (first vaccination visit). Treatment reported: pre-vaccination baseline after standard-of-care therapy. Study-level points and caveats: Vaccination elicited immune responses in roughly 93% of patients.

Sequencing was performed on PBMCs, taken from a glioma patient treated with radiotherapy, temozolomide or both. The sequence derives from a woman aged 40 to 50 with glioma. The chain combines TRBV7-9 with TRBJ1-1, with D hard to call. CDR3: CASSREVENTEAFF. The DNA for the CDR3 is TGTGCCAGCAGCCGAGAAGTCGAGAACACTGAAGCTTTCTTT. Looking up the rest from reference TRBV7-9 and TRBJ1-1 gives the full variable domain: DTGVSQNPRHKITKRGQNVTFRCDPISEHNRLYWYRQTLGQGPEFLTYFQNEAQLEKSRLLSDRFSAERPKGSFSTLEIQRTEQGDSAMYLCASSREVENTEAFFGQGTRLTVV.